This is a list of T cell receptor beta chains from one sample in a study of blood T cell repertoires in COVID-19. Clones were read by immunoSEQ multiplex PCR, and TCRdb kept only the in-frame ones, dropping some. The table lists about 270,000 clones, roughly 90% of them singletons. Sequencing was carried out using PBMCs or T cells enriched from blood (not recorded which). These receptors all come from a man aged 40-55 years who had been exposed to COVID-19. The CDR3 runs from the conserved cysteine through the conserved F or W. D genes are given only for firm matches. Only part of the rows carry a size: once, few, many, or a class if the clone is expanded.

V: TRBV4-2
D: -
J: TRBJ2-7
size: -
DNA: TGTGCCAGCAGCCAGGCCCCACCGGGAGCCTACGAGCAGTACTTC
CDR3: CASSQAPPGAYEQYF

V: TRBV5-1
D: -
J: TRBJ1-2
size: -
DNA: TGCGCCAGCAGCTTGGCGGAGCCCCAGCTAGGCTACACCTTC
CDR3: CASSLAEPQLGYTF

V: TRBV21-1
D: -
J: TRBJ2-7
size: -
DNA: TGTGCCAGCAGCAAATCAGCGATGAGCTCCTACGAGCAGTACTTC
CDR3: CASSKSAMSSYEQYF

V: TRBV28
D: -
J: TRBJ1-2
size: -
DNA: TGTGCCAGCAGTTTCGCGGACGGCAGGGTAATAAACTATGGCTACACCTTC
CDR3: CASSFADGRVINYGYTF

V: TRBV4-3
D: -
J: TRBJ1-4
size: -
DNA: TGCGCCAGCAGCCAAGCCCAGGGGAATGAAAAACTGTTTTTT
CDR3: CASSQAQGNEKLFF

V: TRBV5-4
D: TRBD1
J: TRBJ2-2
size: once
DNA: TGTGCCAGCAGCTTGGCGACAGGGCAGAACACCGGGGAGCTGTTTTTT
CDR3: CASSLATGQNTGELFF

V: TRBV2
D: -
J: TRBJ1-1
size: -
DNA: TGTGCCAGCAGTGACCGGGGAAACACTGAAGCTTTCTTT
CDR3: CASSDRGNTEAFF

V: TRBV19
D: -
J: TRBJ1-5
size: -
DNA: TGTGCCAGTAGTATGGCAGGGTACAATCAGCCCCAGCATTTT
CDR3: CASSMAGYNQPQHF

V: TRBV5-4
D: -
J: TRBJ1-2
size: -
DNA: TGTGCCAGCAGCCCTAGGACAGCTTCAGGTGGCTACACCTTC
CDR3: CASSPRTASGGYTF

V: TRBV3-1/TRBV3-2
D: -
J: TRBJ2-3
size: -
DNA: TGTGCCAGCAGCCAAGATCTCCTGACAGGTCGGGCAGATACGCAGTATTTT
CDR3: CASSQDLLTGRADTQYF

V: TRBV29-1
D: -
J: TRBJ1-2
size: -
DNA: TGCAGCGTTGAAGCAGGGAGGAACTATGGCTACACCTTC
CDR3: CSVEAGRNYGYTF

V: TRBV27
D: TRBD1
J: TRBJ1-1
size: -
DNA: TGTGCCAGCAGTTATGTTCTGGGACAGGGTATGGCTGAAGCTTTCTTT
CDR3: CASSYVLGQGMAEAFF

V: TRBV24-1
D: -
J: TRBJ2-3
size: once
DNA: TGTGCCACCAGTGTGTCTAGCCTAAGCACAGATACGCAGTATTTT
CDR3: CATSVSSLSTDTQYF